This T cell receptor beta chain was sequenced during a study of T cells in Graves' hyperthyroidism and ophthalmopathy. Overall study results and limits: The model made its ophthalmopathy prediction, and onset followed a median around 6.5 months later. Blood also showed most of the thyroid clonotypes that were expanded above 0.001.

Uncontrolled infection, other autoimmune disease, pregnancy and lactation each barred patients from inclusion. Thyroid ultrasound and orbital computed tomography, with clinical symptoms and serum thyroxine and TRAb, informed diagnoses. A remark on this clonotype: Its specificity is not known.

Regions amplified from RNA transcripts were the TCR beta CDR3 regions. The primer set for the first-round RT-PCR of the TCR CDR3 was HTBI. TCRdb reanalysed the multiplex PCR reads using MiXCR and keeps one entry per CDR3 protein. The sample contains approximately 870,000 distinct CDR3 sequences, about 38% of which appear only once. Sequenced material: blood. The sequence was obtained from a man aged 18 to 30 with Graves' hyperthyroidism.

The CDR3 DNA sequence: TGTGCCAGCGTTGAAAACTTTAAGGAGACCCAGTACTTC. It codes for CASVENFKETQYF. The chain is built from TRBV2 and TRBJ2-5; D is undetermined. Looked up from germline, CDR1 is SNHLY and CDR2 is FYNNEI. V was shortened by 8 bases and J by 5 bases, with 15 bases between the two germline ends. This CDR3 region has 13 residues.